These 13 T cell receptor beta chains share one sample of origin, sequenced in a study of cytomegalovirus exposure and HLA in healthy donors. PCR was performed using 60 Vbeta and 13 Jbeta primers. Method: immunoSEQ multiplex PCR; TCRdb's copy keeps in-frame clones and lacks some. The sample contains around 150,000 clones, around 65% of which appear only once. Specimen: PBMCs. The receptors originated from a woman in her 40s in good health and CMV-seropositive.

The V and J genes are TRBV6-1 and TRBJ2-2; tentative D call: TRBD2 (6 bases). V was shortened by 5 bases and J by 1 base, with 11 bases between the two germline ends. The length of the CDR3 is 15 residues. CDR1 and CDR2 (germline): MNHNS, SASEGT. CDR3 loop: CASSPGLLNTGELFF. The DNA for the CDR3 is TGTGCCAGCAGTCCGGGACTTCTGAACACCGGGGAGCTGTTTTTT.

The chain couples TRBV7-3 to TRBJ2-3, with TRBD2 identical over 12 bases. Trimming took 0 bases from V and 4 from J; bases not matched to a gene: 5. Germline values: CDR1 SGHTA, CDR2 FQGTGA. The CDR3 contains 17 residues. The CDR3 DNA sequence: TGTGCCAGCAGCTTAACGTCAGCTAGCGGGGGGGCAGATACGCAGTATTTT. Translated: CASSLTSASGGADTQYF.

Points on this clone: Within the sample, other DNA sequences also encode this same CDR3. The chain couples TRBV29-1 to TRBJ2-2, with D unresolved. This CDR3 has 13 residues. V shed 4 bases and J shed 1 base, with 7 bases lying between them. The germline V gene encodes CDR1 SQVTM and CDR2 ANQGSEA. CDR3 residues: CSVGSGNTGELFF. The CDR3 DNA reads TGCAGCGTTGGGTCGGGGAACACCGGGGAGCTGTTTTTT.

The rearrangement joins TRBV18 to TRBJ1-1; D uncertain. This CDR3 is 13 amino acids long. Germline V lookup: CDR1 KGHSH, CDR2 LQKENI. V gave up 3 bases and J gave up 4 bases, with 9 bases separating them. The CDR3 region has the DNA TGTGCCAGCTCACCGAGGTACCCCACTGAAGCTTTCTTT. It yields the protein CASSPRYPTEAFF. Filled out from reference TRBV18 and TRBJ1-1, the complete variable domain reads NAGVMQNPRHLVRRRGQEARLRCSPMKGHSHVYWYRQLPEEGLKFMVYLQKENIIDESGMPKERFSAEFPKEGPSILRIQQVVRGDSAAYFCASSPRYPTEAFFGQGTRLTVV.

The J gene is TRBJ2-5, the V gene TRBV5-1, with TRBD2 matching 12 bases. Germline V gives CDR1 SGHRS, CDR2 YFSETQ. The CDR3 is 15 amino acids. Trimming cost V 4 bases and J 4 bases; bases outside gene matches: 5. CDR3 sequence: CASSRLAGDGETQYF. For the CDR3, the DNA is TGCGCCAGCAGCCGACTAGCGGGAGATGGAGAGACCCAGTACTTC. Filled out from reference TRBV5-1 and TRBJ2-5, the complete variable domain reads KAGVTQTPRYLIKTRGQQVTLSCSPISGHRSVSWYQQTPGQGLQFLFEYFSETQRNKGNFPGRFSGRQFSNSRSEMNVSTLELGDSALYLCASSRLAGDGETQYFGPGTRLLVL.

This chain joins TRBV5-5 and TRBJ1-4; 11 nucleotides agree with TRBD1. CDR3 length: 15 residues. J was trimmed by 5 bases and V by 4 bases; bases with no gene match: 4. The germline gives CDR1 SGHKS, CDR2 YYEKEE (reference sequence). Here the CDR3 reads CASSNRDRGNEKLFF. Written as DNA, the CDR3 is TGTGCCAGCAGCAACCGGGACAGGGGGAATGAAAAACTGTTTTTT.

The gene calls are TRBV27 and TRBJ2-1, with a possible D match to TRBD2 (5 bases). Germline CDR1 reads MNHEY; CDR2 reads SMNVEV (reference sequence). The CDR3 sequence is 15 residues long. V gave up 2 bases and J gave up 0 bases, with 8 bases separating them. The CDR3 reads CASSLRGSSYNEQFF. As DNA, the CDR3 is TGTGCCAGCAGTTTACGAGGGAGCTCCTACAATGAGCAGTTCTTC.

The chain carries TRBV5-1 and TRBJ2-5; D is possibly TRBD2 (5 bases). The DNA end is more similar to TRBJ2-7, so the J call may be wrong. Germline lookup yields CDR1 SGHRS and CDR2 YFSETQ. CDR3 length equals 14 residues. In nucleotides, the CDR3 is TGCGCCAGCAGCTTGGTGGGGAGCTCCTACGAGCAGTACTTC. Translation: CASSLVGSSYEQYF.

A single count supports this clone. The chain has TRBV5-4 and TRBJ2-1; D call uncertain. V dropped 0 bases and J dropped 5 bases, with 12 bases sitting between them. The CDR3 totals 15 residues. Germline V gives CDR1 SGHNT, CDR2 YYREEE (reference sequence). Here the CDR3 DNA reads TGTGCCAGCAGCTTGGATTCCAGGTGGGACAATGAGCAGTTCTTC. Its translation is CASSLDSRWDNEQFF.

V and J are TRBV7-3 and TRBJ2-2; 12 bases match TRBD2. Germline loops: CDR1 SGHTA, CDR2 FQGTGA. J gave up 3 bases and V 6 bases, and 5 bases lay outside the gene matches. CDR3 length: 16 residues. The CDR3 coding sequence is TGTGCCAGCAGTCTAGCGGGAGGGCAGGACACCGGGGAGCTGTTTTTT. Translation: CASSLAGGQDTGELFF.

The genes are TRBV4-1 and TRBJ1-1, with D tentatively TRBD1 (5 bases). Trimming took off 2 bases at V and 4 bases at J, with 17 bases between the two ends. This CDR3 contains 16 residues. Germline-derived CDR1 and CDR2 are MGHRA and YSYEKL. The CDR3 is CASSQNREGRVTEAFF. CDR3 sequence (DNA): TGCGCCAGCAGCCAAAACCGGGAGGGCAGGGTCACTGAAGCTTTCTTT.

The V gene is TRBV5-1, the J gene TRBJ2-2; D is possibly TRBD2 (6 bases). V lost 4 bases and J 0 bases, leaving 10 bases between the germline ends. Germline V CDR1 and CDR2: SGHRS, YFSETQ. The CDR3 totals 15 residues. Here the CDR3 reads CASSLSGANTGELFF. The CDR3 DNA reads as TGCGCCAGCAGCCTTAGCGGAGCGAACACCGGGGAGCTGTTTTTT.

The V and J genes are TRBV2 and TRBJ1-4; D might be TRBD1 (6 bases). The V end was cut by 3 bases, the J end by 8 bases, with 16 bases between. The germline gives CDR1 SNHLY, CDR2 FYNNEI. The CDR3 consists of 15 residues. The CDR3 DNA reads as TGTGCCAGCAGTGATCAGGGGCGCGAAGTAGAAAAACTGTTTTTT. Translation gives CASSDQGREVEKLFF.